This TCR beta chain was documented in a study of regulatory T cells in long-lasting Graves disease. Across the whole study: Positive TSH receptor antibodies alongside over 5 years of antithyroid drugs were what marked Graves' disease as persistent. General study results and limits: Public clonotype sharing was higher in persistent than newly diagnosed patients. Samples came from peripheral blood alone, without thyroid tissue.

Time point here: persistent/refractory GD, antithyroid drugs over 5 years with positive TRAb. Making the TCR library involved RNA that had been extracted from PBMCs. Roughly 10 milliliters of peripheral blood were taken and placed in EDTA tubes. According to the study, TCR beta libraries were built with iRepertoire HTBI primers and CDR3-region Arm-PCR. MiXCR, run by TCRdb on the multiplex PCR reads, gives a single entry per CDR3 protein. The sample gives 400,000 to 500,000 distinct CDR3 sequences, 21% of which show up once; 13% to 15% is in the top ten. This clonotype was seen at least ten times. Its antigen is currently unknown. The sequences come from peripheral blood mononuclear cells (PBMCs), collected when the disease was refractory, from a patient treated with antithyroid drugs. This TCR derives from a female donor with Graves disease.

The CDR3 sequence is CSASAVTDEAFF. The CDR3 region has the DNA TGCAGTGCTTCCGCCGTGACAGACGAAGCTTTCTTT. V usage is TRBV20-1 and J usage is TRBJ1-1, with D perhaps matching TRBD1 (5 bases). The CDR3 sequence is 12 residues long. V shed 5 bases and J shed 8 bases, with 15 bases lying between them. CDR1 is DFQATT, CDR2 SNEGSKA, per germline (reference sequence).